One and the same sample provided the 24 T cell receptor beta chains below, sequenced in a study of PD-1 blockade in classical Hodgkin lymphoma. TCRdb's copy holds only in-frame clones and misses some; the assay was immunoSEQ multiplex PCR. This sample yields around 92,000 clones, of which 75% to 85% are seen a single time; approximately 15% belongs to the top ten. Documented time point: cycle 4 day 1 (C4D1), after more than five weeks of nivolumab. Each patient relapsed following autologous stem cell transplantation, and prior brentuximab vedotin exposure differed. The sequenced sample was peripheral blood mononuclear cells (PBMCs), obtained before the fourth cycle of nivolumab. All receptors come from a human donor with classical Hodgkin lymphoma.

This chain connects TRBV9 to TRBJ2-1; 11 nucleotides align to TRBD2. Trimming cost V 0 bases and J 8 bases; bases outside gene matches: 7. The germline V gene encodes CDR1 SGDLS and CDR2 YYNGEE. The CDR3 sequence is 16 residues long. The CDR3 loop reads CASSVGIAGGRDEQFF. CDR3 nucleotide sequence: TGTGCCAGCAGCGTAGGGATAGCGGGAGGGCGGGATGAGCAGTTCTTC.

CDR3 loop: CASSLTGTNTEAFF. The CDR3 DNA reads TGTGCCAGCAGCCTAACAGGGACGAACACTGAAGCTTTCTTT. The rearrangement joins TRBV11-3 to TRBJ1-1; D possibly corresponds to TRBD1 (6 bases). Germline V gives CDR1 SGHNT, CDR2 YENEEA. CDR3 size: 14 residues. With 5 bases removed from V and 1 base from J, the gap between germline ends came to 11 bases.

The chain combines TRBV29-1 with TRBJ2-7, with a possible D match to TRBD1 (5 bases). V was cut by 5 bases and J by 0 bases, with 14 bases left in between. In germline, CDR1 is SQVTM, CDR2 ANQGSEA. The CDR3 spans 14 residues. CDR3: CSVRAGSASYEQYF. CDR3 nucleotides: TGCAGCGTTCGGGCAGGGTCGGCCTCCTACGAGCAGTACTTC.

The chain couples TRBV6-5 to TRBJ1-1, with D tentatively TRBD1 (5 bases). CDR1 is MNHEY, CDR2 SVGAGI, per germline. V was cut by 7 bases and J by 11 bases, with 20 bases left in between. The CDR3 sequence is 13 residues long. The CDR3 region has the DNA TGTGCCAGCACGTTAAAAGGGGCAGCGGAGGCTTTCTTT. Translating gives CASTLKGAAEAFF.

The CDR3 spells CASSEEVGTEAFF. The CDR3 coding sequence is TGTGCCAGCAGTGAAGAGGTGGGAACTGAAGCTTTCTTT. The V and J genes are TRBV2 and TRBJ1-1; no firm D call. Germline V gene lookup returns CDR1 SNHLY and CDR2 FYNNEI. This CDR3 region has 13 residues. V lost 1 base and J 5 bases, leaving 8 bases between the germline ends.

The J gene is TRBJ2-5, the V gene TRBV18; D might be TRBD2 (7 bases). Germline CDR1 and CDR2: KGHSH and LQKENI. V lost 1 base, J lost 4 bases, and 13 bases lay in between. The CDR3 contains 15 residues. The CDR3 region has the DNA TGTGCCAGCTCACCACGGAGGGGGGGTGGAGAGACCCAGTACTTC. This translates into CASSPRRGGGETQYF.

The V call is TRBV4-2, the J call TRBJ2-7; TRBD1 is a possible D gene (5 bases). The CDR3 consists of 15 residues. From germline, CDR1 is LGHNA and CDR2 YNFKEQ. Deletions cut 6 bases from V and 2 bases from J, with 17 bases between. The CDR3 here is CASSRDPTDPYEQYF. The CDR3 DNA reads as TGTGCCAGCAGTCGAGATCCGACAGATCCCTACGAGCAGTACTTC.

V gene TRBV6-5 combines with J gene TRBJ2-2, with D uncertain. This CDR3 has 15 residues. Per the germline V gene, CDR1 is MNHEY and CDR2 is SVGAGI. Trimming stripped 6 bases from V and 0 bases from J, with 11 bases between. The CDR3 DNA follows: TGTGCCAGCAGCCCCAGCACCGCGAACACCGGGGAGCTGTTTTTT. This encodes CASSPSTANTGELFF.

In its sample, this clone was seen a few times. The V and J genes are TRBV10-3 and TRBJ2-1; D is tentatively TRBD1 or TRBD2 (5 bases each). CDR3 length: 11 residues. Between the trimmed V and J ends, which lost 11 bases and 6 bases, there was a span of 11 bases. Germline loops: CDR1 ENHRY, CDR2 SYGVKD. The CDR3 sequence is CAAGTGNEQFF. DNA of the CDR3: TGTGCCGCCGGGACCGGCAATGAGCAGTTCTTC.

The J gene is TRBJ1-1, the V gene TRBV19; 11 bases match TRBD1. There are 15 residues in the CDR3. Germline lookup yields CDR1 LNHDA and CDR2 SQIVND (reference sequence). Trimming cost V 5 bases and J 4 bases; bases outside gene matches: 6. CDR3 sequence: CASSPPGQGVTEAFF. The DNA for the CDR3 is TGTGCCAGTAGTCCCCCGGGACAGGGGGTCACTGAAGCTTTCTTT. Variable domain in full (rest from reference TRBV19 and TRBJ1-1): DGGITQSPKYLFRKEGQNVTLSCEQNLNHDAMYWYRQDPGQGLRLIYYSQIVNDFQKGDIAEGYSVSREKKESFPLTVTSAQKNPTAFYLCASSPPGQGVTEAFFGQGTRLTVV.

The V call is TRBV18, the J call TRBJ2-2, with TRBD2 matching 10 bases. CDR3 length: 16 residues. Trimming cost V 8 bases and J 0 bases; bases outside gene matches: 6. CDR1 is KGHSH, CDR2 LQKENI, per germline. CDR3 sequence reads: CASTGLAPTNTGELFF. Written as DNA, the CDR3 is TGTGCCAGCACGGGACTAGCGCCCACGAACACCGGGGAGCTGTTTTTT.

This rearrangement joins TRBV6-6 to TRBJ1-1; D not resolved. The CDR3 extends over 14 amino acids. The V end lost 4 bases, the J end lost 2 bases, and 11 bases lay between the germline ends. Per the germline V gene, CDR1 is MNHNY and CDR2 is SVGAGI (reference sequence). CDR3 nucleotides: TGTGCCAGCAGTTTCCCGACACCCAACACTGAAGCTTTCTTT. As protein: CASSFPTPNTEAFF.

The chain joins TRBV29-1 to TRBJ1-1; D call uncertain. Trimming stripped 5 bases from V and 5 bases from J, with 18 bases between. Germline V gives CDR1 SQVTM, CDR2 ANQGSEA. This CDR3 is 14 amino acids long. The CDR3 loop reads CSVLGSGVITEAFF. CDR3 coding DNA: TGCAGCGTTTTGGGGTCGGGAGTAATAACTGAAGCTTTCTTT.

The chain carries TRBV5-1 and TRBJ2-3, with a tentative D call TRBD1 (5 bases). Looked up from germline, CDR1 is SGHRS and CDR2 is YFSETQ. The CDR3 covers 15 residues. V lost 4 bases and J 5 bases, leaving 17 bases between the germline ends. The chain's CDR3 is CASSIDSAVGDTQYF. The CDR3 DNA reads TGCGCCAGCAGCATTGACAGTGCGGTGGGAGATACGCAGTATTTT.

This clone occurred a few times. The J gene is TRBJ2-7, the V gene TRBV28, with 14 bases lining up with TRBD2. Germline loops: CDR1 MDHEN, CDR2 SYDVKM. The CDR3 is 16 residues long. V gave up 6 bases and J gave up 4 bases; unmatched junction bases: 8. CDR3 nucleotide sequence: TGTGCCAGCAGATTGACCGGGACTAGCGGGAGTTACGAGCAGTACTTC. It encodes CASRLTGTSGSYEQYF.

The chain joins TRBV30 to TRBJ2-7; 10 bases agree with TRBD2. V dropped 2 bases and J dropped 3; count of bases not matched to a gene: 4. The germline V gene has CDR1 GTSNPN and CDR2 SVGIG (reference sequence). The CDR3 is 14 amino acids. The CDR3 region has the DNA TGTGCCTGGAGTCTTAGCGGGAGGAACTACGAGCAGTACTTC. Translating it yields CAWSLSGRNYEQYF.

CDR3 sequence: CASSLAQSNTEAFF. DNA of the CDR3: TGTGCCAGCAGCTTGGCACAGTCGAACACTGAAGCTTTCTTT. The chain carries TRBV5-4 and TRBJ1-1, with unresolved D. Per germline, CDR1 SGHNT and CDR2 YYREEE (reference sequence). This CDR3 contains 14 residues. Trimming stripped 0 bases from V and 1 base from J, with 7 bases between.

The V gene is TRBV27, the J gene TRBJ2-3; D may correspond to TRBD1 or TRBD2 (5 bases each). CDR3 length equals 15 residues. V lost 9 bases, J lost 0 bases, and 16 bases lay in between. Germline CDR1 is MNHEY and CDR2 is SMNVEV (reference sequence). The CDR3 is CASTARDGSTDTQYF. The CDR3 DNA sequence: TGTGCCAGTACCGCCCGGGACGGGAGCACAGATACGCAGTATTTT.

V is TRBV28 and J is TRBJ1-1; TRBD1 might be the D (5 bases). V lost 5 bases and J lost 3, with 13 bases in between. The germline CDR1 and CDR2 sequences are MDHEN and SYDVKM. The CDR3 sequence is 14 residues long. CDR3 DNA: TGTGCCAGCAGTCCCCAGGGCGGGCACACTGAAGCTTTCTTT. Amino acids: CASSPQGGHTEAFF.

This clone has just a few counts. The chain couples TRBV7-9 to TRBJ2-1, with D perhaps matching TRBD2 (6 bases). The CDR3 totals 15 residues. Germline V gives CDR1 SEHNR, CDR2 FQNEAQ (reference sequence). Trimming took off 6 bases at V and 6 bases at J, with 18 bases between the two ends. The CDR3 coding sequence is TGTGCCAGCAGTACTACTAGCCCCGTCGTCAATGAGCAGTTCTTC. It is translated as CASSTTSPVVNEQFF.

The V call is TRBV11-2, the J call TRBJ2-1, with D possibly TRBD2 on 6 matching bases. Germline values: CDR1 SGHAT, CDR2 FQNNGV. V lost 2 bases and J lost 2, with 10 bases in between. The CDR3 has 15 amino acids. CDR3 coding DNA: TGTGCCAGCAGCTTATCGGGCGGGGCCTACAATGAGCAGTTCTTC. Translation: CASSLSGGAYNEQFF.

The V gene is TRBV6-6, the J gene TRBJ2-5; D may be TRBD1 or TRBD2 (6 bases each). Trimming removed 8 bases from V and 5 bases from J, with 15 bases in between. This CDR3 has 13 residues. Germline values: CDR1 MNHNY, CDR2 SVGAGI (reference sequence). CDR3 amino acids: CASQPGAQETQYF. The CDR3 DNA follows: TGTGCCAGCCAACCGGGGGCCCAGGAGACCCAGTACTTC.

This clone showed up just a few times. CDR3: CAWRGQGGEKLFF. The CDR3 nucleotides are TGTGCCTGGAGGGGACAGGGAGGTGAAAAACTGTTTTTT. This chain connects TRBV30 to TRBJ1-4, with 9 bases that match TRBD1. Germline V lookup: CDR1 GTSNPN, CDR2 SVGIG (reference sequence). J was trimmed by 7 bases and V by 3 bases; bases with no gene match: 3. The CDR3 is made up of 13 amino acids.

V is TRBV6-5 and J is TRBJ1-5; the D is unclear. Germline CDR1 MNHEY, CDR2 SVGAGI. Between the trimmed V and J ends, which lost 5 bases and 3 bases, there was a span of 11 bases. CDR3 length: 14 amino acids. CDR3 nucleotides: TGTGCCAGCAGTCGCCGGCGGGACAATCAGCCCCAGCATTTT. Translating it yields CASSRRRDNQPQHF.